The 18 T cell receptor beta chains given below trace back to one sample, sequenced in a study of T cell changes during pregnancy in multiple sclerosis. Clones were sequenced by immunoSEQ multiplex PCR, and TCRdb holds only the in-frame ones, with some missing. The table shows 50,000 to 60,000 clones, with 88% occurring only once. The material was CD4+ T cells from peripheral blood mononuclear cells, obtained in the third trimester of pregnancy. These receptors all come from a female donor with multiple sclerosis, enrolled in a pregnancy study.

CDR3 residues: CAWSPGTGGLYGYTF. In DNA, the CDR3 is TGTGCCTGGAGTCCTGGGACAGGGGGTTTATATGGCTACACCTTC. The V gene is TRBV30, the J gene TRBJ1-2; 11 bases are a match to TRBD1. CDR1 is GTSNPN and CDR2 is SVGIG in the germline V gene (reference sequence). The trim removed 2 bases at V and 5 bases at J, leaving 7 bases unmatched. The CDR3 is 15 residues long.

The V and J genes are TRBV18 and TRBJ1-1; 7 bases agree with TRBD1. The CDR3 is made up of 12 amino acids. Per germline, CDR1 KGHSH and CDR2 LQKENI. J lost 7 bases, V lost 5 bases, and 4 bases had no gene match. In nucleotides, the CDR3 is TGTGCCAGCTCAGGGACAGACCTTGAAGCTTTCTTT. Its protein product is CASSGTDLEAFF.

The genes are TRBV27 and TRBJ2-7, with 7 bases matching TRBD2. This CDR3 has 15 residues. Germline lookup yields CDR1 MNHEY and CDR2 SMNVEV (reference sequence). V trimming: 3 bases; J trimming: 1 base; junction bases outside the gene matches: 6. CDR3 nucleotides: TGTGCCAGCAGTTTGGGGGGGACGCCATCCTACGAGCAGTACTTC. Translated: CASSLGGTPSYEQYF.

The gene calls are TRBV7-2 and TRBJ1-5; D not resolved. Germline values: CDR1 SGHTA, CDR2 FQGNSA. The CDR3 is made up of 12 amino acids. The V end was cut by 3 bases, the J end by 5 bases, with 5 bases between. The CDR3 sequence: CASSFQDQPQHF. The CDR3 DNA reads TGTGCCAGCAGCTTTCAGGATCAGCCCCAGCATTTT.

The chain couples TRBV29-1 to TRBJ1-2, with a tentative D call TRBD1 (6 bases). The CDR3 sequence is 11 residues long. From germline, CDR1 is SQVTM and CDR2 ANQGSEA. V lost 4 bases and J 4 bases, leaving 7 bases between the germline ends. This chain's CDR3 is CSVGGPYGYTF. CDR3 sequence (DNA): TGCAGCGTTGGGGGGCCCTATGGCTACACCTTC.

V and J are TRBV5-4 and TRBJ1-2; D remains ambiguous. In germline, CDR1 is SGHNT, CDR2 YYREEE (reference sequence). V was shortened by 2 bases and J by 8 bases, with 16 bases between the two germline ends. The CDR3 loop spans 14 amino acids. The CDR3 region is CASSFEYSLVGYTF. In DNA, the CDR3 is TGTGCCAGCAGCTTTGAATACAGCCTTGTCGGCTACACCTTC.

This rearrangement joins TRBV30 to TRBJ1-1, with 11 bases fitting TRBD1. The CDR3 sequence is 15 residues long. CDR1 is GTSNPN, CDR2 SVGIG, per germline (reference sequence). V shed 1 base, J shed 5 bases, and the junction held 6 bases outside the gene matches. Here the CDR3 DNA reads TGTGCCTGGAGTGCCTTGGGACAGGGGGGTACTGAAGCTTTCTTT. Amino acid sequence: CAWSALGQGGTEAFF.

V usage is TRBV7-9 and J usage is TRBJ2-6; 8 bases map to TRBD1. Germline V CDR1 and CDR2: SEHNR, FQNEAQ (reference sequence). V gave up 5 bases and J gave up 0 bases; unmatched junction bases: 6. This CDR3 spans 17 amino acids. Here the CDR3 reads CASSPRTGSSGANVLTF. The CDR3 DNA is TGTGCCAGCAGCCCAAGGACAGGGAGCTCTGGGGCCAACGTCCTGACTTTC.

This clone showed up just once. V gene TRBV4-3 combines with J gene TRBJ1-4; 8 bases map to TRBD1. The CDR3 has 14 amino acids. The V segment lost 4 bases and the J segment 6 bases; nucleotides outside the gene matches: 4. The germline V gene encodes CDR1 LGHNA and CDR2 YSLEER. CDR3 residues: CASSPGTGDEKLFF. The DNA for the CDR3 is TGCGCCAGCAGCCCCGGGACAGGTGATGAAAAACTGTTTTTT.

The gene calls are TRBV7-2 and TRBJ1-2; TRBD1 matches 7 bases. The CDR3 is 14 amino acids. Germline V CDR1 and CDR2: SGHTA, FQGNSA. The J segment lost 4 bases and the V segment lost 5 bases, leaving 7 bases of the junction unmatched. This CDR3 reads CASSVNQGGYGYTF. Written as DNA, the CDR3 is TGTGCCAGCAGCGTAAATCAGGGGGGCTATGGCTACACCTTC.

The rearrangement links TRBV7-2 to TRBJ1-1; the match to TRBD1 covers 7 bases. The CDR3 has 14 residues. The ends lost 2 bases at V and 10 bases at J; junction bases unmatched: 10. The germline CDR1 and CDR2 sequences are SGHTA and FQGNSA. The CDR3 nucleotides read TGTGCCAGCAGCTTACCAGGGGGAAGCAGCCCAGCTTTCTTT. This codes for CASSLPGGSSPAFF.

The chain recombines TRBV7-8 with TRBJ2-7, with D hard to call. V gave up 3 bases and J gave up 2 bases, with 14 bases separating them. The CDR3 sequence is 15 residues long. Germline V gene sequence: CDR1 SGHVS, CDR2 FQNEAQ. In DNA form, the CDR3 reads TGTGCCAGCAGCTTTTCAGTGATTCCGACCTACGAGCAGTACTTC. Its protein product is CASSFSVIPTYEQYF.

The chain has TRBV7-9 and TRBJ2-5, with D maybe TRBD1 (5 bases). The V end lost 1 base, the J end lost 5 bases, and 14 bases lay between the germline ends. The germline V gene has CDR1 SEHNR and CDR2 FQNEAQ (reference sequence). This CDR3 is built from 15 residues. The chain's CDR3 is CASSLVSAAGETQYF. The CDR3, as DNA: TGTGCCAGCAGCTTAGTTTCGGCCGCAGGGGAGACCCAGTACTTC.

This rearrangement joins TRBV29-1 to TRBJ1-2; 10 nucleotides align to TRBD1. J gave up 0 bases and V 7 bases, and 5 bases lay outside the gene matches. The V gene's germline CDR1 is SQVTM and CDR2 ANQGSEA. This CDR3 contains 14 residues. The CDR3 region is CSAWDRGANYGYTF. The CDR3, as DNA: TGCAGCGCTTGGGACAGGGGCGCTAACTATGGCTACACCTTC.

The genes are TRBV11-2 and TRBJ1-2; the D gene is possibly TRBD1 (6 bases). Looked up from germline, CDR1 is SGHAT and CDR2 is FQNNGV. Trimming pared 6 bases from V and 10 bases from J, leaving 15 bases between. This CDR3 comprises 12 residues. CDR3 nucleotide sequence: TGTGCCAGCAGACCAGACAGGTCCGTCTACACCTTC. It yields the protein CASRPDRSVYTF. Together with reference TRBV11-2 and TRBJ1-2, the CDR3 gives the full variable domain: EAGVAQSPRYKIIEKRQSVAFWCNPISGHATLYWYQQILGQGPKLLIQFQNNGVVDDSQLPKDRFSAERLKGVDSTLKIQPAKLEDSAVYLCASRPDRSVYTFGSGTRLTVV.

The CDR3 sequence is CAISELAPPQETQYF. The CDR3 bases are TGTGCCATCAGTGAGCTAGCGCCGCCTCAAGAGACCCAGTACTTC. The chain carries TRBV10-3 and TRBJ2-5; possible D gene TRBD2, 6 bases. The CDR3 length is 15 residues. CDR1 and CDR2 from the germline V gene are ENHRY and SYGVKD. V was clipped by 2 bases and J by 2 bases, with 12 bases between them.

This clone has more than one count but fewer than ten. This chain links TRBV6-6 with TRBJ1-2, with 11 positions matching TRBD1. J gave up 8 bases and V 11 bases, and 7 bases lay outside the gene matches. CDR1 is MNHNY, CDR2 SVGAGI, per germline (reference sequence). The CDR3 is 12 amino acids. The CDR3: CAGTGGLRGYTF. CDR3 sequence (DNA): TGTGCCGGGACAGGGGGGTTGAGGGGCTACACCTTC.

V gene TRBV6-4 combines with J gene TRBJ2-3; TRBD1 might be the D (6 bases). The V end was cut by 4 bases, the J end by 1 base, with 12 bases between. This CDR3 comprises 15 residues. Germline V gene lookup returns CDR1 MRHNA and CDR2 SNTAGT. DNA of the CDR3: TGTGCCAGCAGTGTCGAGAAGGGGGGCACAGATACGCAGTATTTT. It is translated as CASSVEKGGTDTQYF.